This is a list of T cell receptor beta chains from one sample in a study of cytomegalovirus exposure and HLA in healthy donors. Using immunoSEQ multiplex PCR, the repertoire was profiled, and TCRdb retains in-frame clones only, with some absent. The table lists a few hundred thousand clones, roughly 90% of them singletons, with roughly 2% in the top ten. Sequencing used PBMCs. These receptors were collected from a woman younger than 30 in good health and CMV-seronegative. The CDR3 runs from the conserved cysteine through the conserved F or W. The D gene is left open where the match is weak. Size values are once, few and many counts, or a class for expanded clones, and some rows have none.

j_call | clone_size | d_call | v_call | cdr3_nt | cdr3_aa
TRBJ2-1 | NA | TRBD2 | TRBV2 | TGTGCCGGACTAGCGGGGGACAATGAGCAGTTCTTC | CAGLAGDNEQFF
TRBJ1-2 | NA | TRBD1 | TRBV7-9 | TGTGCCAGCAGCTCGGGACAGCCCTACACCTTC | CASSSGQPYTF
TRBJ1-2 | NA | TRBD1 | TRBV20-1 | TGCAGTGCTTTAACAGGGGATGGCTACACCTTC | CSALTGDGYTF
TRBJ1-6 | NA | TRBD1 | TRBV19 | TGTGCCACCATCGGGACAGGGAACAGTTCACCCCTCCACTTT | CATIGTGNSSPLHF
TRBJ1-2 | NA | NA | TRBV5-1 | TGCGCCAGCAGCTTGCTCACATCGGGGGACCCCTACACCTTC | CASSLLTSGDPYTF
TRBJ1-1 | NA | NA | TRBV18 | TGTGCCAGCTCACCATCCGGGGAGAACACTGAAGCTTTCTTT | CASSPSGENTEAFF
TRBJ1-6 | NA | NA | TRBV6-1 | TGTGCCAGCAGAGCGTTCAATTCCTATAATTCACCCCTCCACTTT | CASRAFNSYNSPLHF
TRBJ1-2 | once | NA | TRBV2 | TGTGCCAGCAGTGCACCTAGCTATGGCTACACCTTC | CASSAPSYGYTF
TRBJ2-7 | once | TRBD2 | TRBV9 | TGTGCCAGCAGCGTAGGGTCAAGCGGGGGGACCTACGAGCAGTACTTC | CASSVGSSGGTYEQYF
TRBJ2-7 | NA | NA | TRBV2 | TGTGCCAGCAGTGAACTCTACTCCTACGAGCAGTACTTC | CASSELYSYEQYF
TRBJ2-3 | NA | TRBD1 | TRBV27 | TGTGCCTCCGCCGGGACAGGGTTCACAGATACGCAGTATTTT | CASAGTGFTDTQYF
TRBJ1-1 | NA | TRBD1 | TRBV5-6 | TGTGCCAGCAGCTTCGAAGGGGGCGCCGGGTCGCTGCGGGCTTTCTTT | CASSFEGGAGSLRAFF
TRBJ1-5 | NA | TRBD1 | TRBV6-6 | TGTGCCAGCACTCGGGACAGGGCTTTCGCCCAGCATTTT | CASTRDRAFAQHF
TRBJ1-3 | NA | TRBD1 | TRBV6-1 | TGTGCCACCGGACAGGGGGCGATTGGAAACACCATATATTTT | CATGQGAIGNTIYF
TRBJ2-7 | NA | NA | TRBV7-2 | TGTGCCAGCAGCTTAGCGTGGAGTCTGAACGAGCAGTACTTC | CASSLAWSLNEQYF
TRBJ2-7 | NA | TRBD2 | TRBV7-9 | TGTGCCAGCAGCGCCAGCGGGGGGATCTCCTACGAGCAGTACTTC | CASSASGGISYEQYF
TRBJ2-3 | NA | NA | TRBV7-6 | TGTGCCAGCCGTGGGTCCAGGCCCACAGATACGCAGTATTTT | CASRGSRPTDTQYF
TRBJ2-7 | NA | TRBD2 | TRBV6-5 | TGTGCCAGCGGGACTAGCGGGGTCTACGAGCAGTACTTC | CASGTSGVYEQYF
TRBJ2-5 | once | NA | TRBV11-2 | TGTGCCAGCAGCTTAGGGGGGGGGCCGCGGGAGACCCAGTACTTC | CASSLGGGPRETQYF
TRBJ2-1 | NA | TRBD2 | TRBV5-4 | TGTGCCAGCAGCTTGAGGGCGGGGGGTGACAATGAGCAGTTCTTC | CASSLRAGGDNEQFF
TRBJ2-3 | NA | NA | TRBV5-6 | TGTGCCAGCAGCTTGGGCTACCATCCGACAGATACGCAGTATTTT | CASSLGYHPTDTQYF
TRBJ1-6 | NA | TRBD1 | TRBV30 | TGTGCCTGGGGAACGGGACAGAGTAATTCACCCCTCCACTTT | CAWGTGQSNSPLHF